These 8 T cell receptor beta chains share one sample of origin, sequenced in a study of blood T cell repertoires in COVID-19. Clones were sequenced by immunoSEQ multiplex PCR, and TCRdb holds only the in-frame ones, with some missing. The data hold 130,000 to 150,000 clones, with 88% observed a single time. The sequenced material came from peripheral blood. These receptors all stem from a human donor in a cohort sampled during active COVID-19.

The CDR3 reads CASSLTGGYNEQFF. The CDR3 region has the DNA TGTGCCAGCAGCTTAACCGGCGGATACAATGAGCAGTTCTTC. The rearrangement links TRBV7-3 to TRBJ2-1; D is unresolved. Per germline, CDR1 SGHTA and CDR2 FQGTGA. The CDR3 has 14 residues. V shed 0 bases and J shed 4 bases, with 7 bases lying between them.

This clone was seen just once. The CDR3 loop reads CASSYSSQGNQPQHF. The CDR3 DNA is TGTGCCAGCAGTTACTCGAGCCAGGGGAACCAGCCCCAGCATTTT. The rearrangement joins TRBV6-2 or TRBV6-3 to TRBJ1-5, with D possibly matching TRBD1 (6 bases). V lost 0 bases to trimming and J lost 7 bases, with 13 bases between them. CDR1 and CDR2 (germline): MNHEY, SVGEGT. CDR3 length: 15 residues.

The CDR3 DNA reads as TGTGCCAGCAGCTCATTAACCGGGACTACCGAACACAATGAGCAGTTCTTC. Translated, it gives CASSSLTGTTEHNEQFF. The genes are TRBV7-6 and TRBJ2-1, with 7 bases lining up with TRBD2. CDR3 size: 17 residues. Germline V CDR1 and CDR2: SGHVS, FNYEAQ. Trimming at V came to 4 bases and at J to 5 bases, leaving 14 bases not matched to a gene.

In its sample, this clone was seen a few times. The chain has TRBV10-2 and TRBJ2-5; 8 bases are a match to TRBD2. The ends lost 2 bases at V and 6 bases at J; junction bases unmatched: 5. The CDR3 runs to 14 residues. Per the germline V gene, CDR1 is WSHSY and CDR2 is SAAADI. CDR3 nucleotides: TGCGCCAGCAGTGAGAGAGCGGGAGTAAAGACCCAGTACTTC. This sequence encodes CASSERAGVKTQYF.

The CDR3 here is CASSIRGLAGASYEQYF. The CDR3 DNA sequence: TGTGCCAGCAGTATAAGGGGACTAGCGGGAGCTTCCTACGAGCAGTACTTC. The chain carries TRBV28 and TRBJ2-7; 14 bases match TRBD2. The CDR3 has 17 amino acids. The V gene end was trimmed by 5 bases and the J gene end by 1 base; junction bases not matched to a gene: 7. The germline CDR1 and CDR2 sequences are MDHEN and SYDVKM. The full variable domain, completed using reference TRBV28 and TRBJ2-7, is DVKVTQSSRYLVKRTGEKVFLECVQDMDHENMFWYRQDPGLGLRLIYFSYDVKMKEKGDIPEGYSVSREKKERFSLILESASTNQTSMYLCASSIRGLAGASYEQYFGPGTRLTVT.

The V gene is TRBV18, the J gene TRBJ2-3, with 7 positions matching TRBD1. The germline gives CDR1 KGHSH, CDR2 LQKENI. The CDR3 runs to 14 residues. J was trimmed by 1 base and V by 4 bases; bases with no gene match: 2. In DNA form, the CDR3 reads TGTGCCAGCTCACTGGGACAGCGCACAGATACGCAGTATTTT. As protein: CASSLGQRTDTQYF.

The chain combines TRBV3-1 (or the pseudogene TRBV3-2) with TRBJ1-5; 8 nucleotides line up with TRBD1. The CDR3 extends over 16 amino acids. Per germline, CDR1 LGHDT and CDR2 YNNKEL (reference sequence). J gave up 1 base and V 9 bases, and 11 bases lay outside the gene matches. CDR3 in DNA: TGTGCCAGTATAATTCGACAGGGGATAAGCAATCAGCCCCAGCATTTT. Amino acid sequence: CASIIRQGISNQPQHF.

This clone occurred a few times. This chain links TRBV30 with TRBJ1-5; perhaps TRBD1 as D (5 bases). The CDR3 consists of 13 residues. The V and J ends lost 1 base and 5 bases respectively, with 9 bases between them. In germline, CDR1 is GTSNPN, CDR2 SVGIG (reference sequence). CDR3 amino acids: CAWSEGLDQPQHF. The CDR3 nucleotides are TGTGCCTGGAGTGAGGGGCTGGATCAGCCCCAGCATTTT.